Detailed here is one T cell receptor (beta chain). In the same sample, other DNA sequences code for this CDR3. Primers: 60 Vbeta forward and 13 Jbeta reverse. Here immunoSEQ multiplex PCR was the method, and the copy in TCRdb shows in-frame clones only, minus some. The sample lists about 78,000 clones, 65% to 80% seen once, with approximately 12% in the top ten. This CDR3 is 14 amino acids long. J lost 1 base, V lost 5 bases, and 2 bases had no gene match. Looked up from germline, CDR1 is SNHLY and CDR2 is FYNNEI. This specimen belongs to a study of cytomegalovirus exposure and HLA in healthy donors. The sequence was obtained from a woman aged 40 to 49 in good health and CMV-seropositive. The chain employs TRBV2 and TRBJ1-1; the match to TRBD1 covers 9 bases. Sequences were obtained from PBMCs. The DNA of the CDR3 is TGTGCCAGCAGTAAGGGACAGGGGAACACTGAAGCTTTCTTT. This sequence encodes CASSKGQGNTEAFF.